The present entry profiles one T cell receptor (beta chain) with its context. This sample is part of a study of blood T cell repertoires in COVID-19. Study background: Acute and convalescent COVID-19 samples came from the United States, Italy and Spain. T cells, B-cell-depleted T cells, or PBMCs provided the cDNA or gDNA that served as material.

In the original processing: For nucleated cells, counts were estimated from reference gene primer amplification. The repertoire was sequenced with immunoSEQ multiplex PCR; TCRdb's copy has only in-frame clones and lacks some. V, J and clone size reflect that table, while D and trimming were determined from the DNA. Of about 250,000 clones listed, 83% are singletons. This TCR was sampled from a man aged 35-49 years with active or convalescent COVID-19. The sequenced sample consisted of peripheral blood.

The CDR3 reads CASGQAGTGRNSPLHF. The CDR3 region has the DNA TGTGCTAGTGGACAAGCCGGAACAGGAAGAAATTCACCCCTCCACTTT. The rearrangement links TRBV12-5 to TRBJ1-6; TRBD1 might be the D (5 bases). V dropped 6 bases and J dropped 7 bases, with 19 bases sitting between them. This CDR3 comprises 16 residues. Germline V gene lookup returns CDR1 LGHNT and CDR2 FRNRAP. Together with reference TRBV12-5 and TRBJ1-6, the CDR3 gives the full variable domain: DARVTQTPRHKVTEMGQEVTMRCQPILGHNTVFWYRQTMMQGLELLAYFRNRAPLDDSGMPKDRFSAEMPDATLATLKIQPSEPRDSAVYFCASGQAGTGRNSPLHFGNGTRLTVT.